This T cell receptor (beta chain) stems from a study of CD8 T cells in Susac syndrome. RNA was extracted with the RNeasy kit, and a quantity of 0.5 to 1 ug was reverse transcribed using random hexamers. One entry per CDR3 protein results from TCRdb running MiXCR on the immunoSEQ multiplex PCR reads. The table has about 170,000 distinct CDR3 sequences, about 94% seen once; the top ten hold roughly 0.1%. Germline CDR1 and CDR2: MDHEN and SYDVKM. This CDR3 is 12 amino acids long. The ends were cut back, 5 bases at V and 7 bases at J, with 11 bases in the middle. Sequencing used CD4+ T cells from PBMCs. V is TRBV28 and J is TRBJ2-5; the D gene is possibly TRBD2 (5 bases). The source of this sequence is a human donor with multiple sclerosis. CDR3: CASSGAAGTQYF. The CDR3, as DNA: TGTGCCAGCAGTGGTGCGGCGGGGACCCAGTACTTC.